These 20 T cell receptor beta chains came from one sample sequenced in a study of graft-versus-host responses after intestinal transplantation. Their antigens are not known. The method was immunoSEQ multiplex PCR; TCRdb's version includes in-frame clones alone and lacks a portion of them. The sample carries about 110,000 clones, 90% to 95% recorded once. The source was unstimulated CD4+ T cells sorted from spleen or lymph node cells, collected before transplant. These receptors originate from a human donor who was the organ donor for an intestinal transplant.

This chain joins TRBV5-1 and TRBJ2-1; D is unclear. V lost 3 bases to trimming and J lost 4 bases, with 8 bases between them. The CDR3 consists of 13 residues. Germline loops: CDR1 SGHRS, CDR2 YFSETQ. The CDR3 spells CASSSRTYNEQFF. In nucleotides, the CDR3 is TGCGCCAGCAGCTCCCGAACTTACAATGAGCAGTTCTTC.

This clone appeared once. The chain uses TRBV6-5 and TRBJ1-1, with D hard to call. There are 13 residues in the CDR3. The ends were cut back, 5 bases at V and 3 bases at J, with 10 bases in the middle. Germline V gives CDR1 MNHEY, CDR2 SVGAGI. The CDR3 nucleotides are TGTGCCAGCAGTGAGAACAGATACACTGAAGCTTTCTTT. Amino acid sequence: CASSENRYTEAFF.

In this sample, this clone turned up once. The chain carries TRBV4-1 and TRBJ2-2, with D hard to call. In germline, CDR1 is MGHRA, CDR2 YSYEKL. The germline V and J ends were trimmed by 3 bases and 8 bases, with 13 bases remaining between them. The CDR3 spans 14 residues. The CDR3: CASSQILDGGELFF. Here the CDR3 DNA reads TGCGCCAGCAGCCAGATCTTGGACGGTGGGGAGCTGTTTTTT.

The V call is TRBV7-8, the J call TRBJ1-4; tentative D call: TRBD1 (5 bases). The CDR3 runs to 15 residues. The germline V gene has CDR1 SGHVS and CDR2 FQNEAQ. The V end lost 1 base, the J end lost 7 bases, and 13 bases lay between the germline ends. The CDR3 reads CASSLVQTRGEKLFF. The CDR3 DNA reads TGTGCCAGCAGCTTAGTCCAAACAAGGGGTGAAAAACTGTTTTTT.

This clone has just a few counts. The V gene is TRBV6-6, the J gene TRBJ1-3, with 11 bases identical to TRBD1. V dropped 5 bases and J dropped 2; count of bases not matched to a gene: 5. CDR3 length: 16 residues. In germline, CDR1 is MNHNY, CDR2 SVGAGI (reference sequence). CDR3 sequence: CASSQRTGGTGNTIYF. The CDR3, as DNA: TGTGCCAGCAGTCAAAGGACAGGGGGCACTGGAAACACCATATATTTT.

This sequence joins TRBV5-5 and TRBJ2-5; the D gene is possibly TRBD1 (5 bases). The J call could be wrong; TRBJ2-7 is a better fit for the DNA end. Germline V CDR1 and CDR2: SGHKS, YYEKEE (reference sequence). CDR3 length equals 14 residues. The chain's CDR3 is CASSFLQGSYEQYF. CDR3 in DNA: TGTGCCAGCAGCTTCCTGCAGGGCTCCTACGAGCAGTACTTC.

The CDR3 coding sequence is TGTGCCAGCTCACCACCGGGGGCTAGCGGGAGGGCCTGCGAGCAGTACTTC. Its protein product is CASSPPGASGRACEQYF. V and J are TRBV18 and TRBJ2-7, with 12 bases that match TRBD2. Germline lookup yields CDR1 KGHSH and CDR2 LQKENI. The CDR3 length is 17 residues. J was trimmed by 6 bases and V by 0 bases; bases with no gene match: 9.

J is TRBJ2-1 and V is TRBV6-1, with D maybe TRBD1 (7 bases). CDR3 length equals 14 residues. Germline CDR1 MNHNS, CDR2 SASEGT. Deletions cut 4 bases from V and 1 base from J, with 8 bases between. DNA of the CDR3: TGTGCCAGCAGTGCAGGGGGGTCCTACAATGAGCAGTTCTTC. It translates to CASSAGGSYNEQFF.

This chain links TRBV19 with TRBJ2-1; 8 nucleotides agree with TRBD2. Germline lookup yields CDR1 LNHDA and CDR2 SQIVND (reference sequence). The CDR3 length is 14 residues. Trimming at V came to 2 bases and at J to 6 bases, leaving 3 bases not matched to a gene. CDR3 residues: CASSILAGSNEQFF. The CDR3 region has the DNA TGTGCCAGTAGTATACTAGCGGGTAGCAATGAGCAGTTCTTC.

The V call is TRBV9, the J call TRBJ2-1, with TRBD2 matching over 8 bases. Germline lookup yields CDR1 SGDLS and CDR2 YYNGEE. With 2 bases clipped from V and 4 bases from J, the junction kept 5 bases outside the gene matches. CDR3 length equals 15 residues. The CDR3 nucleotides read TGTGCCAGCAGCGTCGGGAGGGCCGGGTACAATGAGCAGTTCTTC. It encodes CASSVGRAGYNEQFF.

V usage is TRBV28 and J usage is TRBJ2-4, with D perhaps matching TRBD2 (5 bases). This CDR3 spans 13 amino acids. Germline V lookup: CDR1 MDHEN, CDR2 SYDVKM. The V gene lost 6 bases and the J gene lost 1 base, with 7 bases spanning the gap. DNA of the CDR3: TGTGCCAGCAGGAGGGCCGCCAAAAACATTCAGTACTTC. Protein: CASRRAAKNIQYF.

The rearrangement uses TRBV6-5 and TRBJ1-1, with TRBD1 identical over 9 bases. Germline V gene data show CDR1 as MNHEY and CDR2 as SVGAGI. The J segment lost 3 bases and the V segment lost 5 bases, leaving 4 bases of the junction unmatched. The CDR3 totals 14 residues. The CDR3 loop reads CASSTGGTYTEAFF. DNA for the CDR3: TGTGCCAGCAGTACAGGGGGCACGTACACTGAAGCTTTCTTT.

This clone came up once. The chain recombines TRBV9 with TRBJ2-1, with D perhaps matching TRBD2 (6 bases). Germline V gene lookup returns CDR1 SGDLS and CDR2 YYNGEE. There are 16 residues in the CDR3. The ends were cut back, 4 bases at V and 1 base at J, with 15 bases in the middle. CDR3: CASSRRASVSYNEQFF. The CDR3 DNA reads TGTGCCAGCAGCCGCCGGGCTAGCGTTTCCTACAATGAGCAGTTCTTC.

The chain links TRBV7-3 to TRBJ1-1; D not certain. From germline, CDR1 is SGHTA and CDR2 FQGTGA. V dropped 1 base and J dropped 2 bases, with 5 bases sitting between them. The CDR3 sequence is 13 residues long. The CDR3 coding sequence is TGTGCCAGCAGCTTAAAGCGAAACACTGAAGCTTTCTTT. Translating gives CASSLKRNTEAFF. Drawing the rest from reference TRBV7-3 and TRBJ1-1, the complete variable domain is GAGVSQTPSNKVTEKGKYVELRCDPISGHTALYWYRQSLGQGPEFLIYFQGTGAADDSGLPNDRFFAVRPEGSVSTLKIQRTERGDSAVYLCASSLKRNTEAFFGQGTRLTVV.

V gene TRBV5-1 combines with J gene TRBJ2-2; 11 nucleotides align to TRBD2. Germline lookup yields CDR1 SGHRS and CDR2 YFSETQ. V was clipped by 4 bases and J by 0 bases; unmatched bases: 5. This CDR3 region has 17 residues. CDR3 protein: CASSPTSGVTNTGELFF. In DNA form, the CDR3 reads TGCGCCAGCAGCCCGACTAGCGGGGTTACGAACACCGGGGAGCTGTTTTTT.

This clone occurred once. The chain couples TRBV2 to TRBJ2-1; D unresolved. The V gene's germline CDR1 is SNHLY and CDR2 FYNNEI. The CDR3 runs to 13 residues. Trimming stripped 4 bases from V and 2 bases from J, with 6 bases between. In DNA, the CDR3 is TGTGCCAGCAGTGGGGATACCTACAATGAGCAGTTCTTC. Its translation: CASSGDTYNEQFF.

The chain links TRBV10-3 to TRBJ2-7; 9 bases align to TRBD1. Germline V gives CDR1 ENHRY, CDR2 SYGVKD. The junction had 5 bases not matched to a gene; V was cut back by 3 bases and J by 5 bases. The CDR3 totals 14 residues. The CDR3 nucleotides read TGTGCCATCAGTGAAGGGGACAGGGTAGACGAGCAGTACTTC. This sequence encodes CAISEGDRVDEQYF.

The genes are TRBV10-3 and TRBJ2-2; 7 bases are shared with TRBD1. CDR1 and CDR2 (germline): ENHRY, SYGVKD. V gave up 4 bases and J gave up 5 bases; unmatched junction bases: 4. This CDR3 contains 14 residues. In nucleotides, the CDR3 is TGTGCCATCAGTGGGGCAGGGGGAACCGGGGAGCTGTTTTTT. This encodes CAISGAGGTGELFF.

This chain links TRBV5-4 with TRBJ2-1; 7 bases map to TRBD2. Germline CDR1 SGHNT, CDR2 YYREEE (reference sequence). The CDR3 is 15 residues long. V dropped 1 base and J dropped 8; count of bases not matched to a gene: 9. The CDR3: CASSLRLAAEDEQFF. The CDR3 bases are TGTGCCAGCAGCTTGAGGCTAGCGGCTGAGGATGAGCAGTTCTTC.

The chain carries TRBV9 and TRBJ1-2; 7 nucleotides match TRBD1. The CDR3 contains 14 residues. Germline CDR1 reads SGDLS; CDR2 reads YYNGEE. V shed 4 bases, J shed 8 bases, and the junction held 11 bases outside the gene matches. The DNA for the CDR3 is TGTGCCAGCAGCTTCCCTGGGACAGCGAGAGGCTACACCTTC. This encodes CASSFPGTARGYTF. The variable domain in full, completed from reference TRBV9 and TRBJ1-2, reads DSGVTQTPKHLITATGQRVTLRCSPRSGDLSVYWYQQSLDQGLQFLIQYYNGEERAKGNILERFSAQQFPDLHSELNLSSLELGDSALYFCASSFPGTARGYTFGSGTRLTVV.